One sample yielded the 28 T cell receptor beta chains listed below, sequenced in a study of cytomegalovirus exposure and HLA in healthy donors. PCR was performed using 60 Vbeta and 13 Jbeta primers. Method: immunoSEQ multiplex PCR; TCRdb's copy keeps in-frame clones and lacks some. The data show roughly 160,000 clones, with roughly 84% seen just once and roughly 1% held by the top ten. The specimen was PBMCs. These receptors were taken from a man aged 25-45 years in good health and CMV-seronegative.

The chain has TRBV5-1 and TRBJ2-7, with 7 bases that match TRBD2. CDR3 length equals 16 residues. V was pared by 0 bases and J by 0 bases, with 6 bases of the junction left unmatched. Germline V lookup: CDR1 SGHRS, CDR2 YFSETQ. CDR3 in DNA: TGCGCCAGCAGCTTGGGGTCGGGCGGGAGCTCCTACGAGCAGTACTTC. It translates to CASSLGSGGSSYEQYF.

The chain couples TRBV5-4 to TRBJ2-7, with D possibly TRBD1 on 6 matching bases. Trimming shortened V by 0 bases and J by 4 bases, and 14 bases separated the two germline ends. The CDR3 contains 15 residues. The germline V gene has CDR1 SGHNT and CDR2 YYREEE (reference sequence). The chain's CDR3 is CASSLEFGGSYEQYF. In DNA, the CDR3 is TGTGCCAGCAGCTTGGAATTTGGGGGCTCTTACGAGCAGTACTTC.

This chain joins TRBV27 and TRBJ2-2; 11 nucleotides agree with TRBD1. Per the germline V gene, CDR1 is MNHEY and CDR2 is SMNVEV (reference sequence). There are 13 residues in the CDR3. J was trimmed by 5 bases and V by 9 bases; bases with no gene match: 2. CDR3 amino acids: CASGQGATGELFF. CDR3 sequence (DNA): TGTGCCAGTGGACAGGGGGCGACCGGGGAGCTGTTTTTT.

The genes are TRBV9 and TRBJ2-2; 8 bases map to TRBD2. V was clipped by 4 bases and J by 4 bases; unmatched bases: 9. CDR3 length: 16 amino acids. Germline CDR1 reads SGDLS; CDR2 reads YYNGEE. CDR3 nucleotide sequence: TGTGCCAGCAGCATTAGATTAGCGGGGCCCACCGGGGAGCTGTTTTTT. Translating gives CASSIRLAGPTGELFF.

The CDR3 loop is CASSVKGSAYEQYF. CDR3 DNA: TGTGCCAGCAGTGTTAAGGGGTCCGCCTACGAGCAGTACTTC. The chain recombines TRBV6-1 with TRBJ2-7, with a tentative D call TRBD1 (5 bases). From germline, CDR1 is MNHNS and CDR2 SASEGT. This CDR3 contains 14 residues. The V end was cut by 4 bases, the J end by 2 bases, with 12 bases between.

This clone was detected once. V and J are TRBV30 and TRBJ2-5; D gene uncertain. This CDR3 region has 13 residues. V lost 5 bases, J lost 2 bases, and 12 bases lay in between. Germline lookup yields CDR1 GTSNPN and CDR2 SVGIG (reference sequence). The CDR3 region is CAWSFGRQETQYF. The CDR3, as DNA: TGTGCCTGGTCCTTCGGCAGGCAAGAGACCCAGTACTTC.

J is TRBJ2-7 and V is TRBV7-8; D is unresolved. Germline CDR1 reads SGHVS; CDR2 reads FQNEAQ. V was trimmed by 0 bases and J by 0 bases, leaving 3 bases between them. This CDR3 has 13 residues. DNA for the CDR3: TGTGCCAGCAGCTTAGCAGCCTCCTACGAGCAGTACTTC. Amino acid sequence: CASSLAASYEQYF. The full variable domain, in which reference TRBV7-8 and TRBJ2-7 provide the parts outside the CDR3, is GAGVSQSPRYKVAKRGQDVALRCDPISGHVSLFWYQQALGQGPEFLTYFQNEAQLDKSGLPSDRFFAERPEGSVSTLKIQRTQQEDSAVYLCASSLAASYEQYFGPGTRLTVT.

V usage is TRBV4-1 and J usage is TRBJ2-3, with 15 positions matching TRBD2. The CDR3 extends over 16 amino acids. Losses at the gene ends were 5 bases for V and 4 bases for J; bases not matched to a gene: 4. Germline CDR1 reads MGHRA; CDR2 reads YSYEKL. The CDR3 region has the DNA TGCGCCAGCAGCTCCCGGACTAGCGGGGGGGCAGATACGCAGTATTTT. Its protein is CASSSRTSGGADTQYF.

The chain is built from TRBV5-5 and TRBJ2-5; 10 bases are shared with TRBD1. V lost 0 bases, J lost 2 bases, and 4 bases stayed unmatched. Germline assignment: CDR1 SGHKS and CDR2 YYEKEE (reference sequence). The CDR3 spans 16 residues. The chain's CDR3 is CASSLARTGGQETQYF. The DNA of the CDR3 is TGTGCCAGCAGCTTGGCCAGGACAGGGGGGCAAGAGACCCAGTACTTC. Filled out from reference TRBV5-5 and TRBJ2-5, the complete variable domain reads DAGVTQSPTHLIKTRGQQVTLRCSPISGHKSVSWYQQVLGQGPQFIFQYYEKEERGRGNFPDRFSARQFPNYSSELNVNALLLGDSALYLCASSLARTGGQETQYFGPGTRLLVL.

This clone appeared a single time. V and J are TRBV4-2 and TRBJ2-7; 10 nucleotides match TRBD1. The germline V gene has CDR1 LGHNA and CDR2 YNFKEQ. CDR3 length: 15 amino acids. Losses at the gene ends were 3 bases for V and 2 bases for J; bases not matched to a gene: 4. The CDR3 spells CASSHPGTGAYEQYF. The CDR3 coding sequence is TGTGCCAGCAGCCACCCCGGGACAGGGGCCTACGAGCAGTACTTC.

V and J are TRBV25-1 and TRBJ2-5; 15 nucleotides line up with TRBD2. V dropped 6 bases and J dropped 2; count of bases not matched to a gene: 10. Germline lookup yields CDR1 MGHDK and CDR2 SYGVNS. This CDR3 comprises 18 residues. CDR3 sequence: CASRPGLAGGPGQETQYF. CDR3 DNA: TGTGCCAGCAGACCAGGACTAGCGGGGGGGCCGGGGCAAGAGACCCAGTACTTC.

V and J are TRBV5-1 and TRBJ1-4; TRBD1 agrees at 8 bases. The CDR3 has 19 residues. The V segment lost 1 base and the J segment 2 bases; nucleotides outside the gene matches: 13. From germline, CDR1 is SGHRS and CDR2 YFSETQ. CDR3: CASSLRVRGQESTNEKLFF. The CDR3 nucleotides are TGCGCCAGCAGCTTGAGGGTCAGGGGGCAAGAGTCGACTAATGAAAAACTGTTTTTT.

The chain employs TRBV4-1 and TRBJ2-5; a weak D match, TRBD2 (5 bases). This CDR3 is 17 amino acids long. Germline CDR1 reads MGHRA; CDR2 reads YSYEKL. Trimming removed 0 bases from V and 2 bases from J, with 16 bases in between. The CDR3 sequence: CASSQDERVPAQETQYF. DNA for the CDR3: TGCGCCAGCAGCCAAGATGAGAGGGTGCCCGCTCAAGAGACCCAGTACTTC.

The rearrangement uses TRBV7-2 and TRBJ2-6, with TRBD1 identical over 7 bases. The germline gives CDR1 SGHTA, CDR2 FQGNSA. CDR3 length: 18 amino acids. The ends lost 1 base at V and 5 bases at J; junction bases unmatched: 11. The CDR3 coding sequence is TGTGCCAGCAGCTTAGTCGGGGACAGCTTCTTCTGGGCCAACGTCCTGACTTTC. Translated, it gives CASSLVGDSFFWANVLTF.

The genes are TRBV29-1 and TRBJ1-1, with D perhaps TRBD1 (5 bases). CDR1 is SQVTM, CDR2 ANQGSEA, per germline. The CDR3 spans 16 residues. Trimming left V 6 bases short and J 0 bases short, with 20 bases between. Written as DNA, the CDR3 is TGCAGCGTCCGACAGTCTCTCGTAGGCTTGAACACTGAAGCTTTCTTT. Amino acids: CSVRQSLVGLNTEAFF.

The chain couples TRBV5-4 to TRBJ2-5, with TRBD2 matching 9 bases. In germline, CDR1 is SGHNT, CDR2 YYREEE (reference sequence). With 1 base clipped from V and 5 bases from J, the junction kept 12 bases outside the gene matches. The CDR3 runs to 17 residues. The CDR3 loop is CASSLSLGRGGRETQYF. The DNA for the CDR3 is TGTGCCAGCAGCTTGTCCCTTGGGCGGGGGGGCCGGGAGACCCAGTACTTC.

This sequence joins TRBV7-9 and TRBJ2-3; 12 bases agree with TRBD1. V trimming: 1 base; J trimming: 5 bases; junction bases outside the gene matches: 7. The CDR3 runs to 17 residues. Looked up from germline, CDR1 is SEHNR and CDR2 is FQNEAQ (reference sequence). The DNA for the CDR3 is TGTGCCAGCAGCTTAGAGGGGGACAGGGGGCTGGGAGATACGCAGTATTTT. This encodes CASSLEGDRGLGDTQYF.

This sequence joins TRBV4-3 and TRBJ2-1; 7 nucleotides align to TRBD2. This CDR3 is 16 amino acids long. J lost 0 bases, V lost 5 bases, and 7 bases had no gene match. The germline gives CDR1 LGHNA, CDR2 YSLEER. The CDR3, as DNA: TGCGCCAGCAGCTTATCTAGCGGACCCTCCTACAATGAGCAGTTCTTC. Translation: CASSLSSGPSYNEQFF.

CDR3 protein: CASSFRSQSSYEQYF. In DNA, the CDR3 is TGTGCCAGCAGCTTTCGGTCCCAAAGCTCCTACGAGCAGTACTTC. This chain connects TRBV11-3 to TRBJ2-7, with D unclear. The CDR3 spans 15 residues. Per the germline V gene, CDR1 is SGHNT and CDR2 is YENEEA. V was clipped by 3 bases and J by 0 bases, with 12 bases between them.

DNA for the CDR3: TGTGCCAGCACAGGGTTCGATACGCAGTATTTT. Protein sequence: CASTGFDTQYF. V is TRBV2 and J is TRBJ2-3, with a tentative D call TRBD1 (5 bases). The CDR3 contains 11 residues. Germline CDR1 reads SNHLY; CDR2 reads FYNNEI. V was pared by 7 bases and J by 6 bases, with 8 bases between.

This clone was seen once. V usage is TRBV7-6 and J usage is TRBJ2-1, with 11 positions matching TRBD2. The CDR3 length is 18 residues. From germline, CDR1 is SGHVS and CDR2 FNYEAQ. The J segment lost 13 bases and the V segment lost 3 bases, leaving 20 bases of the junction unmatched. In DNA form, the CDR3 reads TGTGCCAGCAGCTTGACGCTACTAGCGGGAGTAGGTTCCGGGATACAGTTCTTC. Its translation is CASSLTLLAGVGSGIQFF.

This chain joins TRBV7-3 and TRBJ2-5; a weak D match, TRBD2 (5 bases). V dropped 1 base and J dropped 3 bases, with 9 bases sitting between them. The germline V gene encodes CDR1 SGHTA and CDR2 FQGTGA. This CDR3 contains 14 residues. In DNA form, the CDR3 reads TGTGCCAGCAGCTTAAGGGGAGTGGAAGAGACCCAGTACTTC. This codes for CASSLRGVEETQYF.

This chain connects TRBV6-4 to TRBJ1-5, with D perhaps TRBD1 (5 bases). The length of the CDR3 is 19 residues. Deletions cut 1 base from V and 2 bases from J, with 21 bases between. Per germline, CDR1 MRHNA and CDR2 SNTAGT. CDR3 amino acids: CASSDLRSGGTEGNQPQHF. The DNA of the CDR3 is TGTGCCAGCAGTGACTTACGGTCCGGGGGTACGGAGGGCAATCAGCCCCAGCATTTT.

This chain uses TRBV9 with TRBJ1-1; D gene unclear. Between the trimmed V and J ends, which lost 4 bases and 6 bases, there was a span of 19 bases. There are 15 residues in the CDR3. Germline V gives CDR1 SGDLS, CDR2 YYNGEE. The DNA of the CDR3 is TGTGCCAGCAGCCCCGAGGGTCGGGGAAGGTCTGAAGCTTTCTTT. This sequence encodes CASSPEGRGRSEAFF.

V usage is TRBV2 and J usage is TRBJ1-1, with 7 bases lining up with TRBD1. Germline V gives CDR1 SNHLY, CDR2 FYNNEI. The CDR3 contains 15 residues. The trim removed 5 bases at V and 0 bases at J, leaving 6 bases unmatched. The CDR3 coding sequence is TGTGCCAGCAGTAAGGGGGCCTCGGTGAACACTGAAGCTTTCTTT. Amino acids: CASSKGASVNTEAFF.

The CDR3 here is CASSVVSGSLGGELFF. In DNA, the CDR3 is TGTGCCAGCAGCGTAGTTAGCGGGAGCCTGGGCGGGGAGCTGTTTTTT. The V gene is TRBV9, the J gene TRBJ2-2, with 9 bases lining up with TRBD2. After removal of 0 bases from V and 7 bases from J, the junction contained 7 bases not matched to a gene. In germline, CDR1 is SGDLS, CDR2 YYNGEE. The CDR3 runs to 16 residues.

The chain combines TRBV19 with TRBJ2-3; perhaps TRBD2 as D (6 bases). The V gene lost 7 bases and the J gene lost 1 base, with 12 bases spanning the gap. CDR3 length: 14 amino acids. The V gene's germline CDR1 is LNHDA and CDR2 SQIVND (reference sequence). DNA for the CDR3: TGTGCCAGTACCCGGGACTTCCGCACAGATACGCAGTATTTT. Amino acid sequence: CASTRDFRTDTQYF.

The rearrangement links TRBV7-9 to TRBJ2-2, with D maybe TRBD1 (6 bases). Between the trimmed V and J ends, which lost 5 bases and 2 bases, there was a span of 18 bases. CDR3 length equals 17 residues. The V gene's germline CDR1 is SEHNR and CDR2 FQNEAQ (reference sequence). Here the CDR3 DNA reads TGTGCCAGCAGCGTCCCAAGGGGACAAGACAACACCGGGGAGCTGTTTTTT. As protein: CASSVPRGQDNTGELFF.